This TCR beta chain is from a study of blood T cells in healthy people across ages. Findings of the study overall: It was not possible, with unsorted PBMCs, to conclusively compare naive and antigen-experienced cells. Roughly linear declines in TCR beta diversity per million T cells occurred with age. Investigators viewed diversity estimates from one million T cells as underestimates, the study reported.

With respect to this clonotype: Its target is unknown.

Primed by a sample-barcoded 5' primer and a J-beta primer mix, a second PCR proceeded for 7 to 11 cycles. Every cDNA molecule bore a tag from a template-switch adaptor containing 12 random nucleotides. TCRdb used MiXCR to reprocess the 5' RACE reads, holding one entry per CDR3 protein. The data hold 1.5 million to 2 million distinct CDR3 sequences, with just under 50% observed a single time. This receptor was identified in a woman aged 40 to 50 in good health. The sequencing sample was made of blood.

DNA of the CDR3: TGCAGTGCTACACAGGGGGTAAATTCACCCCTCCACTTT. Its translation is CSATQGVNSPLHF. The genes are TRBV20-1 and TRBJ1-6; TRBD1 matches 8 bases. This CDR3 spans 13 amino acids. Unmatched junction bases numbered 3, after V lost 4 bases and J lost 7 bases. Germline assignment: CDR1 DFQATT and CDR2 SNEGSKA (reference sequence).